This T cell receptor (beta chain) derives from a study of CD8+CD57+ T cells in acquired aplastic anemia. Genomic DNA was employed as the template in profiling TCR beta VDJ and CDR3. MiXCR was run by TCRdb on the reads, yielding one entry per CDR3 protein. This table has some 200,000 distinct CDR3 sequences, nearly 50% appearing once. In patients chosen for sequencing, flow cytometry had shown CD8+CD57+ cell expansion. This clonotype was seen at least ten times. The germline V gene has CDR1 MNHEY and CDR2 SVGAGI. The CDR3 runs 15 residues. V shed 8 bases and J shed 2 bases, with 18 bases lying between them.

The sequence came from a human donor with aplastic anemia. Sequenced: sorted CD4+, CD8+, or CD8+CD57+ T cells (not recorded which) from PBMCs. The chain carries TRBV6-5 and TRBJ2-5, with a tentative D call TRBD1 (6 bases). CDR3 sequence: CASVTGSVGQETQYF. The CDR3, as DNA: TGTGCCAGCGTTACAGGGTCGGTAGGGCAAGAGACCCAGTACTTC.